The 9 T cell receptor beta chains below were found in one sample sequenced in a study of CD8+ T cells in alopecia areata. Extracted RNA was reverse transcribed, and the resulting cDNA served as sequencing template. Generated by immunoSEQ multiplex PCR, the TCRdb table keeps only in-frame clones and is missing some. The sample shows more than 200,000 clones, more than 55% of them seen only once. Treatment denoted: oral pan-JAK inhibitor, 5-10 mg twice daily. The specimen comprised CD4+ T cells sorted from blood, sampled at approximately week 45, from a patient treated with tofacitinib. The receptor source for this set is a human donor with alopecia areata.

The rearrangement joins TRBV30 to TRBJ1-1, with D uncertain. Per germline, CDR1 GTSNPN and CDR2 SVGIG (reference sequence). V was shortened by 2 bases and J by 1 base, with 8 bases between the two germline ends. CDR3 length: 13 residues. As DNA, the CDR3 is TGTGCCTGGAGTTCCATCGCGAACACTGAAGCTTTCTTT. This sequence encodes CAWSSIANTEAFF.

This clone was detected once. This chain uses TRBV25-1 with TRBJ2-2; no clear D gene. V lost 4 bases to trimming and J lost 9 bases, with 6 bases between them. The CDR3 runs 11 residues. Germline V lookup: CDR1 MGHDK, CDR2 SYGVNS. CDR3 nucleotide sequence: TGTGCCAGCAGTGTACTCAGGGAGCTGTTTTTT. This codes for CASSVLRELFF.

The chain recombines TRBV5-1 with TRBJ1-2; no definite D call. CDR3 length equals 14 residues. Trimming took 0 bases from V and 10 from J, leaving 16 bases between them. The germline gives CDR1 SGHRS, CDR2 YFSETQ. CDR3: CASSLAFGTGVYTF. The CDR3 bases are TGCGCCAGCAGCTTGGCTTTCGGCACTGGGGTCTACACCTTC.

The chain employs TRBV29-1 and TRBJ1-1, with D perhaps matching TRBD1 (5 bases). Trimming shortened V by 3 bases and J by 7 bases, and 21 bases separated the two germline ends. Germline V lookup: CDR1 SQVTM, CDR2 ANQGSEA. There are 15 residues in the CDR3. The CDR3 reads CSVEELGGPASEAFF. The CDR3 bases are TGCAGCGTTGAGGAGTTGGGGGGACCGGCAAGTGAAGCTTTCTTT.

The chain couples TRBV9 to TRBJ1-2; D possibly corresponds to TRBD1 (5 bases). There are 16 residues in the CDR3. V lost 4 bases and J 4 bases, leaving 20 bases between the germline ends. The germline V gene encodes CDR1 SGDLS and CDR2 YYNGEE. CDR3 protein: CASSQSQGGDLYGYTF. DNA for the CDR3: TGTGCCAGCAGCCAAAGCCAGGGCGGGGACCTCTATGGCTACACCTTC.

This clone was seen only once. The J gene is TRBJ1-5, the V gene TRBV30; 9 nucleotides line up with TRBD1. Germline V gene lookup returns CDR1 GTSNPN and CDR2 SVGIG (reference sequence). The CDR3 contains 15 residues. Trimming took 7 bases from V and 7 from J; bases not matched to a gene: 14. This CDR3 is CAFTGTGTLGQPQHF. Here the CDR3 DNA reads TGTGCCTTCACCGGGACAGGGACTCTTGGACAGCCCCAGCATTTT.

V is TRBV9 and J is TRBJ1-1; TRBD1 aligns across 8 bases. The germline V gene has CDR1 SGDLS and CDR2 YYNGEE. The length of the CDR3 is 13 residues. V lost 0 bases and J lost 7; bases outside the gene matches: 2. Here the CDR3 reads CASSVDGTGEAFF. The CDR3 region has the DNA TGTGCCAGCAGCGTAGACGGGACAGGTGAAGCTTTCTTT.

The rearrangement links TRBV28 to TRBJ2-7; D uncertain. CDR1 is MDHEN, CDR2 SYDVKM, per germline. Trimming took off 5 bases at V and 3 bases at J, with 14 bases between the two ends. This CDR3 has 14 residues. The CDR3 nucleotides read TGTGCCAGCAGTGCGCCACCGGAATTCTACGAGCAGTACTTC. It yields the protein CASSAPPEFYEQYF.

This clone is a singleton in its sample. V gene TRBV9 combines with J gene TRBJ2-2, with 8 bases lining up with TRBD2. Germline V gene lookup returns CDR1 SGDLS and CDR2 YYNGEE. The CDR3 covers 15 residues. Trimming took 0 bases from V and 5 from J; bases not matched to a gene: 3. CDR3 sequence: CASSVGSGGTGELFF. In DNA form, the CDR3 reads TGTGCCAGCAGCGTAGGAAGCGGGGGAACCGGGGAGCTGTTTTTT.